The 2 T cell receptor beta chains below were found in one sample sequenced in a study of blood T cell repertoires in COVID-19 (dated by TCRdb to the early 2020s). The protocol used for the library was the immunoSEQ multiplex PCR assay. Here the immuneACCESS table is served through TCRdb, limited to in-frame sequences with V and J called. Missing clones are a known gap in these copies; in checked studies unresolved V genes cover under half, and the rest lacks a known reason. This sample lists about 120,000 clones; 72% were detected once. The ten largest account for 6% to 8.5% of the sample. The sample was peripheral blood. The receptor set was obtained from a woman in her sixties with acute or convalescent COVID-19.

The J gene is TRBJ2-5, the V gene TRBV19; TRBD1 agrees at 8 bases. The germline V gene encodes CDR1 LNHDA and CDR2 SQIVND (reference sequence). CDR3 length: 15 residues. The V and J ends lost 3 bases and 5 bases, in that order; junction bases with no gene match: 8. The CDR3 sequence: CASSIRQGRQETQYF. The CDR3 DNA is TGTGCCAGTAGTATCCGACAGGGGCGTCAGGAGACCCAGTACTTC.

The chain links TRBV6-4 to TRBJ1-2; tentatively, D is TRBD1 (6 bases). Germline V lookup: CDR1 MRHNA, CDR2 SNTAGT. V was pared by 4 bases and J by 6 bases, with 18 bases between. The CDR3 totals 15 residues. CDR3 in amino acids: CASSVEQGSLDGYTF. The CDR3, as DNA: TGTGCCAGCAGTGTCGAACAGGGTTCTCTCGATGGCTACACCTTC.